The next 9 T cell receptor beta chains were all read from a single sample in a study of blood T cell repertoires in COVID-19. Sequencing used immunoSEQ multiplex PCR; TCRdb keeps in-frame clones, though not all of them. The profile shows around 260,000 clones, 86% of them singletons. Input material: peripheral blood. These receptors all come from a woman aged 30 to 39 with active or convalescent COVID-19.

The chain recombines TRBV27 with TRBJ2-1; D remains unclear. The CDR3 contains 13 residues. V lost 0 bases and J lost 7, with 7 bases in between. The V gene's germline CDR1 is MNHEY and CDR2 SMNVEV (reference sequence). The CDR3 loop reads CASSLSFRNEQFF. In DNA, the CDR3 is TGTGCCAGCAGTTTATCCTTCCGGAATGAGCAGTTCTTC.

The chain uses TRBV2 and TRBJ1-2, with TRBD1 identical over 8 bases. The CDR3 spans 14 residues. V trimming: 2 bases; J trimming: 7 bases; junction bases outside the gene matches: 6. Per germline, CDR1 SNHLY and CDR2 FYNNEI. This chain's CDR3 is CASSEIRGRRGYTF. CDR3 bases: TGTGCCAGCAGTGAAATCAGGGGGCGCCGTGGCTACACCTTC.

This clone showed up just a few times. The rearrangement joins TRBV7-2 to TRBJ2-7; D gene unclear. Germline V gives CDR1 SGHTA, CDR2 FQGNSA. Trimming pared 5 bases from V and 0 bases from J, leaving 14 bases between. The CDR3 loop spans 15 amino acids. In DNA form, the CDR3 reads TGTGCCAGCAGCCCCGAAGCCCTCCCCTCCTACGAGCAGTACTTC. It is translated as CASSPEALPSYEQYF.

This chain joins TRBV7-2 and TRBJ1-3; D might be TRBD1 (5 bases). Per germline, CDR1 SGHTA and CDR2 FQGNSA. Trimming took 1 base from V and 9 from J, leaving 7 bases between them. CDR3 size: 12 residues. The CDR3 nucleotides are TGTGCCAGCAGCTTAGGGCAGGGCACCATATATTTT. This translates into CASSLGQGTIYF.

This rearrangement joins TRBV9 to TRBJ2-3, with D maybe TRBD2 (6 bases). Germline loops: CDR1 SGDLS, CDR2 YYNGEE. This CDR3 has 17 amino acids. V lost 4 bases, J lost 2 bases, and 20 bases lay in between. CDR3 amino acids: CASSPYGRARDTDTQYF. CDR3 nucleotide sequence: TGTGCCAGCAGCCCCTACGGTCGGGCGCGGGACACAGATACGCAGTATTTT.

This chain links TRBV7-2 with TRBJ2-7; 7 positions match TRBD1. The CDR3 runs to 14 residues. Germline CDR1 and CDR2: SGHTA and FQGNSA. J was trimmed by 3 bases and V by 5 bases; bases with no gene match: 7. CDR3: CASSEGQKDYEQYF. The CDR3 nucleotides are TGTGCCAGCAGCGAGGGACAGAAAGACTACGAGCAGTACTTC.

The chain employs TRBV6-5 and TRBJ1-1; TRBD1 aligns across 7 bases. The CDR3 contains 14 residues. CDR1 is MNHEY and CDR2 is SVGAGI in the germline V gene. Germline trimming cut 5 bases from V and 3 bases from J; bases unmatched to any gene: 6. CDR3 DNA sequence: TGTGCCAGCAGTAGACAGGGTAGCCACACTGAAGCTTTCTTT. It is translated as CASSRQGSHTEAFF.

The CDR3 nucleotides read TGCGCCAGCAGCCACGAACTCCGGAGGGGCGGGATGTACACCTTC. The encoded protein is CASSHELRRGGMYTF. This sequence joins TRBV4-3 and TRBJ1-2; D possibly corresponds to TRBD1 (5 bases). Germline lookup yields CDR1 LGHNA and CDR2 YSLEER. V was clipped by 3 bases and J by 11 bases, with 22 bases between them. CDR3 size: 15 residues.

This clone was found once. The chain employs TRBV29-1 and TRBJ1-1; 8 bases line up with TRBD1. The CDR3 totals 13 residues. The junction had 5 bases not matched to a gene; V was cut back by 7 bases and J by 1 base. The germline CDR1 and CDR2 sequences are SQVTM and ANQGSEA. CDR3 bases: TGCAGCGCCCGGACAGGGTCGAACACTGAAGCTTTCTTT. Translated: CSARTGSNTEAFF.